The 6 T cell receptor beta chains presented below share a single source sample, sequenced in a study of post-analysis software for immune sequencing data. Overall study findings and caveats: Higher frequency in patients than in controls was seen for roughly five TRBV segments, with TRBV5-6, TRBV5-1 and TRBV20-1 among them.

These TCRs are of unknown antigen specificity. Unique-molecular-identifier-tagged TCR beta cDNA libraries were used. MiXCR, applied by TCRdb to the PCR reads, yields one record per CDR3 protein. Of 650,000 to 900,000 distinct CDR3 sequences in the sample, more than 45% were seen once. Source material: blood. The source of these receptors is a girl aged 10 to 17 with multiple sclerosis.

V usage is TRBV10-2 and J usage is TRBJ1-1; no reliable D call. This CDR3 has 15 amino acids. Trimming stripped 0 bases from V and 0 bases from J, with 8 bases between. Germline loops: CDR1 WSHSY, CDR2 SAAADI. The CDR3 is CASSESLGMNTEAFF. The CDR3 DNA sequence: TGCGCCAGCAGTGAGTCACTGGGCATGAACACTGAAGCTTTCTTT.

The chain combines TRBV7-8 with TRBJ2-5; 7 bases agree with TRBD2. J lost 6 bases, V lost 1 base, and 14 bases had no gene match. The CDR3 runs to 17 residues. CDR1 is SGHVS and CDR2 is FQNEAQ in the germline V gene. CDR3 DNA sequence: TGTGCCAGCAGCTTAGGGGGGGGAGGTCGTGGGCAAAAGACCCAGTACTTC. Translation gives CASSLGGGGRGQKTQYF.

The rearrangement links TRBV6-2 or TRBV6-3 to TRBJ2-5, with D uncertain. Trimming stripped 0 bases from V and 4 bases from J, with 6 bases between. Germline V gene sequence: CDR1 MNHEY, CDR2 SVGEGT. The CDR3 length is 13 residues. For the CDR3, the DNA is TGTGCCAGCAGTTACTCGTCTCGAGAGACCCAGTACTTC. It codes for CASSYSSRETQYF.

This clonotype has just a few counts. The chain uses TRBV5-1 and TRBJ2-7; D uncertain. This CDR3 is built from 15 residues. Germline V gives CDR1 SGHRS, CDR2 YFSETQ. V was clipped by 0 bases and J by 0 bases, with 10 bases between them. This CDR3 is CASSLEQRSSYEQYF. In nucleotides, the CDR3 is TGCGCCAGCAGCTTGGAACAGAGGAGCTCCTACGAGCAGTACTTC.

CDR3 protein: CASLAGGPRGNEQFF. The DNA of the CDR3 is TGTGCCAGCCTAGCGGGAGGGCCTAGGGGTAATGAGCAGTTCTTC. J is TRBJ2-1 and V is TRBV10-3, with 12 bases lining up with TRBD2. The germline gives CDR1 ENHRY, CDR2 SYGVKD. Trimming at V came to 10 bases and at J to 7 bases, leaving 11 bases not matched to a gene. This CDR3 contains 15 residues.

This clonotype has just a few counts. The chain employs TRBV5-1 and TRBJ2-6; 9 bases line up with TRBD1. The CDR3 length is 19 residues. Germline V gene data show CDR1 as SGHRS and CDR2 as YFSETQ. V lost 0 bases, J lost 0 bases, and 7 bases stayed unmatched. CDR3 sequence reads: CASSLGGQGVRSGANVLTF. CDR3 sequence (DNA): TGCGCCAGCAGCTTGGGGGGACAGGGAGTGCGCTCTGGGGCCAACGTCCTGACTTTC.